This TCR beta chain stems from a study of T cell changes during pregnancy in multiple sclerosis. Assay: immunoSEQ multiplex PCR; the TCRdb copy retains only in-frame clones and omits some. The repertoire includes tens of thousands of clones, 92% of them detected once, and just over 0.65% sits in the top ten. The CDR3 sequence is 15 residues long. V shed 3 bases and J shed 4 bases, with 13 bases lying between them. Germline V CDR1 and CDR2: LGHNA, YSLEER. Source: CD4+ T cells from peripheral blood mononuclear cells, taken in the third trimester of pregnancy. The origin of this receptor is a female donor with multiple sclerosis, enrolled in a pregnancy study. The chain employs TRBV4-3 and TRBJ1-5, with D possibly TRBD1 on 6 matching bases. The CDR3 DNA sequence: TGCGCCAGCAGCCATTCGGGTCAGGGGAATCAGCCCCAGCATTTT. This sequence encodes CASSHSGQGNQPQHF.